This T cell receptor (beta chain) was sequenced in a study of CD8 T cells in ankylosing spondylitis. Notes on the study in general: The authors found the disease-linked clones to be CD8+ and relatively rare in peripheral blood. About 8 highly homologous variants formed a TCR beta motif that appeared characteristic of ankylosing spondylitis blood.

This clonotype was observed a handful of times. The antigen remains unidentified. TCRdb re-called the 5' RACE reads with MiXCR, one entry per CDR3 protein. The data contain a few hundred thousand distinct CDR3 sequences, about 11% of them singletons. The V gene end was trimmed by 5 bases and the J gene end by 4 bases; junction bases not matched to a gene: 13. CDR3 size: 16 residues. Germline CDR1 and CDR2: SQVTM and ANQGSEA. The sequence came from a male donor with ankylosing spondylitis or in good health (not recorded which). The sequenced material came from blood, either unsorted or a sorted T cell fraction (not recorded which). This chain joins TRBV29-1 and TRBJ2-5; the match to TRBD1 covers 10 bases. This chain's CDR3 is CSVNLLGQGGGETQYF. The CDR3 DNA reads as TGCAGCGTTAACCTCCTTGGACAGGGGGGGGGAGAGACCCAGTACTTC.